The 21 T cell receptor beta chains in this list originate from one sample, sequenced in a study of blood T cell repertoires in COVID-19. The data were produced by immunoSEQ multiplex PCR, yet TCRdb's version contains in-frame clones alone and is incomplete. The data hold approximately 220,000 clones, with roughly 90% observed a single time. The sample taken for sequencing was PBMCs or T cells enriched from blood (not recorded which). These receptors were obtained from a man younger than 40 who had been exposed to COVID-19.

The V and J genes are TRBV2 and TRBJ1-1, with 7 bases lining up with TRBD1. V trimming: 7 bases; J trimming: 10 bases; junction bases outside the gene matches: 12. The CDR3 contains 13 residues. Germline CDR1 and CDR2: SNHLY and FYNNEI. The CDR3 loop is CASKAKTGTVAFF. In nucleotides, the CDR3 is TGTGCCAGCAAAGCTAAAACCGGGACAGTAGCTTTCTTT.

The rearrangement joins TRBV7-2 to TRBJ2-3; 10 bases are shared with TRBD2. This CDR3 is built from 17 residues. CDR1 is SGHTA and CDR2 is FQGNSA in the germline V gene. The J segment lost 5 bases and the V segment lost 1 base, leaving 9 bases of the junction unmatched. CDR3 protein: CASSLVAGGWAGDTQYF. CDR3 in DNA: TGTGCCAGCAGCTTAGTAGCGGGGGGCTGGGCCGGAGATACGCAGTATTTT.

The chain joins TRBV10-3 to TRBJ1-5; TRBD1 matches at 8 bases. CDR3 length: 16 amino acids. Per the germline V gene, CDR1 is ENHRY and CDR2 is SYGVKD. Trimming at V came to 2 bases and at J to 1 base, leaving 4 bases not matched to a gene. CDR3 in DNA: TGTGCCATCAGTGAGGGACAGGGCGTAAGCAATCAGCCCCAGCATTTT. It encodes CAISEGQGVSNQPQHF.

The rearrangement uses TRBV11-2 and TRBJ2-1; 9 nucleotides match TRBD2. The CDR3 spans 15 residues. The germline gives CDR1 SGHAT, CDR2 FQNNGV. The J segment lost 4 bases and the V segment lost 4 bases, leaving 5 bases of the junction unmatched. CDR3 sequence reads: CASSYTAGGYNEQFF. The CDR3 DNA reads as TGTGCCAGCAGCTATACAGCGGGGGGATACAATGAGCAGTTCTTC. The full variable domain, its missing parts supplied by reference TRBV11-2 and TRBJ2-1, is EAGVAQSPRYKIIEKRQSVAFWCNPISGHATLYWYQQILGQGPKLLIQFQNNGVVDDSQLPKDRFSAERLKGVDSTLKIQPAKLEDSAVYLCASSYTAGGYNEQFFGPGTRLTVL.

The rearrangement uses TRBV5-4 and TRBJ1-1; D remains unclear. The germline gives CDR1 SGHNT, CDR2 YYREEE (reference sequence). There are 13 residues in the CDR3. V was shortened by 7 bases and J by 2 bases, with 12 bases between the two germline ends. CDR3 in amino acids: CASGLTRNTEAFF. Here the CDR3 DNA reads TGTGCCAGCGGGTTGACTAGAAACACTGAAGCTTTCTTT.

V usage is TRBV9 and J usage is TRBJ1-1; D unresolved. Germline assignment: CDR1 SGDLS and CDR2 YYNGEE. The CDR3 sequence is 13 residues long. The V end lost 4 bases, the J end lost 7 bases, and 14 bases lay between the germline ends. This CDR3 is CASSPSLAFEAFF. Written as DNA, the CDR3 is TGTGCCAGCAGCCCCAGTTTGGCATTTGAAGCTTTCTTT.

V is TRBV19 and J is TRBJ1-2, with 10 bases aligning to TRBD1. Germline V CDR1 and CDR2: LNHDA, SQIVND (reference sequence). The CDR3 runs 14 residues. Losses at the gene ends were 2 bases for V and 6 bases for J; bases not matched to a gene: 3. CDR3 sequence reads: CASSILGQGHGYTF. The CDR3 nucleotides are TGTGCCAGTAGTATACTGGGACAGGGGCATGGCTACACCTTC.

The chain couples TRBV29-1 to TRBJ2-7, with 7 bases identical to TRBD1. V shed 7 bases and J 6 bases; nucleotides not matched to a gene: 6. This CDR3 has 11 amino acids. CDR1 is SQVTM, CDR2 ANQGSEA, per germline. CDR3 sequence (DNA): TGCAGCGCTTACACAGGGGCCGAGCAGTACTTC. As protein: CSAYTGAEQYF.

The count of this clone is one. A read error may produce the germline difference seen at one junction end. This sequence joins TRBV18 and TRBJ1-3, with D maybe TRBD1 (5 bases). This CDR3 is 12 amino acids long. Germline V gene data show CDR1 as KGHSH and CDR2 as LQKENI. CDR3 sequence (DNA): TGTGCCAGCTCACCCCTGGAACAGGAAGGAGAGTTT. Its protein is CASSPLEQEGEF.

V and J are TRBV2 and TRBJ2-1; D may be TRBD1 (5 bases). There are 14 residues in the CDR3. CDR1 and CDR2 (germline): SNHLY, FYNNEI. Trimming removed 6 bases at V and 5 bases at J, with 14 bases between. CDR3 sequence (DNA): TGTGCCAGCAGCCGGGCCGAACAGGACAATGAGCAGTTCTTC. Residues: CASSRAEQDNEQFF.

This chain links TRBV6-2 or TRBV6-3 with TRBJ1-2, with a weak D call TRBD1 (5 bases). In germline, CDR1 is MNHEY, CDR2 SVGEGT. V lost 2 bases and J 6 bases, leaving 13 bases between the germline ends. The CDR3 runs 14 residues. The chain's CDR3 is CASSYRGVGNGYTF. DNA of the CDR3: TGTGCCAGCAGTTACCGGGGGGTTGGGAATGGCTACACCTTC.

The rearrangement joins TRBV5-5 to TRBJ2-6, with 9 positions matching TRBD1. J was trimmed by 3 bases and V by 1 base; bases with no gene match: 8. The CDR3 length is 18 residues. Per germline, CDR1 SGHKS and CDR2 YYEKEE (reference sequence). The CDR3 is CASSLFMGQGYGANVLTF. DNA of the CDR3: TGTGCCAGCAGCTTGTTTATGGGACAGGGCTATGGGGCCAACGTCCTGACTTTC.

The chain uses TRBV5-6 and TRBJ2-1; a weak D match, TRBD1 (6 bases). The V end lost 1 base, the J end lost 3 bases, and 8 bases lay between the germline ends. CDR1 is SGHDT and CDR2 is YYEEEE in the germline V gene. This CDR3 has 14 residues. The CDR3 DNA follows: TGTGCCAGCAGCTTGACAGGGCTCTACAATGAGCAGTTCTTC. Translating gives CASSLTGLYNEQFF. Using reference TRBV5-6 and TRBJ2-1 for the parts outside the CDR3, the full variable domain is DAGVTQSPTHLIKTRGQQVTLRCSPKSGHDTVSWYQQALGQGPQFIFQYYEEEERQRGNFPDRFSGHQFPNYSSELNVNALLLGDSALYLCASSLTGLYNEQFFGPGTRLTVL.

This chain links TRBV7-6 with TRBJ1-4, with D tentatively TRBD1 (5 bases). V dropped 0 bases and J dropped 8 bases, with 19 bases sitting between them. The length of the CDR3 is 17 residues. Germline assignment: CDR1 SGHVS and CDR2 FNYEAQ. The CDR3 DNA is TGTGCCAGCAGCTTAGCGGTACAAGGGGACCGGGGGGAAAAACTGTTTTTT. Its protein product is CASSLAVQGDRGEKLFF. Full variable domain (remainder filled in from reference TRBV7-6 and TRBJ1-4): GAGVSQSPRYKVTKRGQDVALRCDPISGHVSLYWYRQALGQGPEFLTYFNYEAQQDKSGLPNDRFSAERPEGSISTLTIQRTEQRDSAMYRCASSLAVQGDRGEKLFFGSGTQLSVL.

The CDR3 DNA sequence: TGTGCCAGCAGTTTCAACAGGGGGCATTACAATGAGCAGTTCTTC. Its protein is CASSFNRGHYNEQFF. The gene calls are TRBV6-2 or TRBV6-3 and TRBJ2-1, with 9 bases lining up with TRBD1. The CDR3 sequence is 15 residues long. After removal of 4 bases from V and 4 bases from J, the junction contained 5 bases not matched to a gene. CDR1 is MNHEY and CDR2 is SVGEGT in the germline V gene.

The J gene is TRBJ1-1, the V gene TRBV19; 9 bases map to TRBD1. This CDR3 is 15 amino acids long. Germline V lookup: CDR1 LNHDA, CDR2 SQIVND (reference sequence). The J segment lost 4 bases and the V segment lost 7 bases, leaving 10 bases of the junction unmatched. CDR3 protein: CASNHAGTGPTEAFF. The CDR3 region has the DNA TGTGCCAGTAACCACGCCGGGACAGGGCCCACTGAAGCTTTCTTT.

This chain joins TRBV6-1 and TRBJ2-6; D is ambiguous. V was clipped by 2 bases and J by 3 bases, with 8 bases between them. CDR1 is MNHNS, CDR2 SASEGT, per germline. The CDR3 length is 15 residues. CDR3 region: CASSELFGGANVLTF. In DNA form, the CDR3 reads TGTGCCAGCAGTGAACTCTTCGGTGGGGCCAACGTCCTGACTTTC.

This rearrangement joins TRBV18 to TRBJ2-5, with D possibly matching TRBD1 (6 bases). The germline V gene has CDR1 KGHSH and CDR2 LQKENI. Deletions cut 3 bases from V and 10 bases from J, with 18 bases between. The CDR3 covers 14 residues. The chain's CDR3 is CASSPLDSLKNQYF. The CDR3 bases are TGTGCCAGCTCACCTCTGGACAGTTTAAAGAACCAGTACTTC.

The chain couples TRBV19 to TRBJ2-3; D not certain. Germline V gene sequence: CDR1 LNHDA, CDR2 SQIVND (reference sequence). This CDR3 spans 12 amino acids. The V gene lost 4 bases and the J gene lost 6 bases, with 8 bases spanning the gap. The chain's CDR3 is CASSTPGDTQYF. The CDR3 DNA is TGTGCCAGTAGTACCCCCGGGGATACGCAGTATTTT.

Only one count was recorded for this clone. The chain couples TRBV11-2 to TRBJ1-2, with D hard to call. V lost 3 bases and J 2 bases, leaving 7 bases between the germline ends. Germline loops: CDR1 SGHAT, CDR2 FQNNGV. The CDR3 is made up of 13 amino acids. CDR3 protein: CASSFERNYGYTF. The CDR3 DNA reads TGTGCCAGCAGCTTCGAACGGAACTATGGCTACACCTTC.

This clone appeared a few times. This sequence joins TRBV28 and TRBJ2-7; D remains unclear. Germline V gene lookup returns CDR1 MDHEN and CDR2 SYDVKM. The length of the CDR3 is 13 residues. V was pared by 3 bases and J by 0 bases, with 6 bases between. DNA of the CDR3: TGTGCCAGCAGTTTGGGCATCTCCTACGAGCAGTACTTC. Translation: CASSLGISYEQYF.